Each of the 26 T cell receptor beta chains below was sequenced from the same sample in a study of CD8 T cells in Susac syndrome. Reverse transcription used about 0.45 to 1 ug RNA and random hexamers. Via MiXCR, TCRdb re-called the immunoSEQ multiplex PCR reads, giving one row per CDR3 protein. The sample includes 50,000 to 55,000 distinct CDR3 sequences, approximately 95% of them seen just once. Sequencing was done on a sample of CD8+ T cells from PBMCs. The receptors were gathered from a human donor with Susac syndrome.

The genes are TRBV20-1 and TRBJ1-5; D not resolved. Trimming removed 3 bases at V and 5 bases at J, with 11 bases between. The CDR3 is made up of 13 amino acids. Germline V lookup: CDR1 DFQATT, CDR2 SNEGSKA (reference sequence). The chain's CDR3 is CSASEGIYQPQHF. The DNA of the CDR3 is TGCAGTGCTAGCGAGGGAATTTATCAGCCCCAGCATTTT.

Here the CDR3 reads CASSLASGGPYNEQFF. CDR3 DNA sequence: TGTGCCAGCAGTTTAGCTAGCGGGGGGCCCTACAATGAGCAGTTCTTC. The rearrangement uses TRBV28 and TRBJ2-1; 11 positions match TRBD2. CDR3 size: 16 residues. Germline-derived CDR1 and CDR2 are MDHEN and SYDVKM. Losses at the gene ends were 2 bases for V and 2 bases for J; bases not matched to a gene: 2.

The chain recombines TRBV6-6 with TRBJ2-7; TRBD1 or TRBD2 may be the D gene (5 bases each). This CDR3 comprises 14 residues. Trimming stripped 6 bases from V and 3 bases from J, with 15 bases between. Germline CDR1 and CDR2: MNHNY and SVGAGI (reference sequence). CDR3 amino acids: CASSSPRDLYEQYF. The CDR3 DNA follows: TGTGCCAGCAGCTCCCCTAGGGACCTCTACGAGCAGTACTTC.

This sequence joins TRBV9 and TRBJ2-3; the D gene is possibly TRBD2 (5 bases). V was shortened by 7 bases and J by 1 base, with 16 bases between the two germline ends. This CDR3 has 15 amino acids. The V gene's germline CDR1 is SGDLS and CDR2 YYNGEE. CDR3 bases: TGTGCCAGCCAACCTCGGGATTCAGGCACAGATACGCAGTATTTT. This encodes CASQPRDSGTDTQYF.

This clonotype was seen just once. CDR3 nucleotides: TGTGCCTGGAGTCCAAACTACGAGCAGTACTTC. Protein: CAWSPNYEQYF. The chain recombines TRBV30 with TRBJ2-7; no firm D call. Germline lookup yields CDR1 GTSNPN and CDR2 SVGIG (reference sequence). The CDR3 has 11 amino acids. V was shortened by 2 bases and J by 3 bases, with 5 bases between the two germline ends.

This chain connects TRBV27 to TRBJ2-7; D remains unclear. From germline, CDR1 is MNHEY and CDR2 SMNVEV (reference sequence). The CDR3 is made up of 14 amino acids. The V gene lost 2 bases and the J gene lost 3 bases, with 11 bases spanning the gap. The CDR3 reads CASSLKTGFYEQYF. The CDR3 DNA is TGTGCCAGCAGTTTAAAGACCGGGTTCTACGAGCAGTACTTC.

The CDR3 sequence is CASSPERGSSYEQYF. CDR3 in DNA: TGTGCCAGCAGCCCAGAGCGGGGGTCCTCCTACGAGCAGTACTTC. V is TRBV7-6 and J is TRBJ2-7, with 8 bases fitting TRBD2. Trimming removed 5 bases from V and 0 bases from J; junction bases left unmatched: 6. There are 15 residues in the CDR3. Germline V lookup: CDR1 SGHVS, CDR2 FNYEAQ.

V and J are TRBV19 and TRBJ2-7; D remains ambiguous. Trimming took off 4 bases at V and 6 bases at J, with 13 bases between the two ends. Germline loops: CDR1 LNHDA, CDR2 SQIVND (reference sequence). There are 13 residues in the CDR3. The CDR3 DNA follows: TGTGCCAGTAGTAAAGCCCCCGATGGCGAGCAGTACTTC. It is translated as CASSKAPDGEQYF.

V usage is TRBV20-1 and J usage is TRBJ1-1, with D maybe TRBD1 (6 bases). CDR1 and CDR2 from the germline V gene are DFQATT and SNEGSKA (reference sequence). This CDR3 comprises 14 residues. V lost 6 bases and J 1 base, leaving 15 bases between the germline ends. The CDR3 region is CSAEGTHQNTEAFF. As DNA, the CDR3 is TGCAGTGCCGAGGGGACACATCAGAACACTGAAGCTTTCTTT.

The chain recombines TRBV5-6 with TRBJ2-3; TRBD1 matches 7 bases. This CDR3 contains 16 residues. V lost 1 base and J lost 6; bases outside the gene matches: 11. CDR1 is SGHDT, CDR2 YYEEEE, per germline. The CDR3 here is CASSLWTGLPTDTQYF. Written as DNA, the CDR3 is TGTGCCAGCAGCTTGTGGACAGGCCTTCCCACCGATACGCAGTATTTT.

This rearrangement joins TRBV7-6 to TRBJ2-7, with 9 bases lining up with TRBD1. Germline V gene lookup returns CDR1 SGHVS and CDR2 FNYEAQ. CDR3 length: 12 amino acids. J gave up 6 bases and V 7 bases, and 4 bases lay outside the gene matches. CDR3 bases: TGTGCCAGCAACCCGACAGGGGGCGAGCAGTACTTC. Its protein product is CASNPTGGEQYF. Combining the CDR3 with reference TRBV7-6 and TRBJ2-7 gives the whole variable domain GAGVSQSPRYKVTKRGQDVALRCDPISGHVSLYWYRQALGQGPEFLTYFNYEAQQDKSGLPNDRFSAERPEGSISTLTIQRTEQRDSAMYRCASNPTGGEQYFGPGTRLTVT.

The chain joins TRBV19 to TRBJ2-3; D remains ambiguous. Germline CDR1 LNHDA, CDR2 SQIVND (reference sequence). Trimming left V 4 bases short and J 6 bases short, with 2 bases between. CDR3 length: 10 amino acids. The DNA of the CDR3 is TGTGCCAGTAGTAAGGATACGCAGTATTTT. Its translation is CASSKDTQYF.

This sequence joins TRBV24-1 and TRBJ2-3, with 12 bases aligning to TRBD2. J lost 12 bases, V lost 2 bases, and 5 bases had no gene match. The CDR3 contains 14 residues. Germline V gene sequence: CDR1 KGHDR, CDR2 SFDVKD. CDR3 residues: CATSDSSGGAPQYF. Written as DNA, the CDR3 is TGTGCCACCAGTGATTCTAGCGGGGGGGCCCCACAGTATTTT.

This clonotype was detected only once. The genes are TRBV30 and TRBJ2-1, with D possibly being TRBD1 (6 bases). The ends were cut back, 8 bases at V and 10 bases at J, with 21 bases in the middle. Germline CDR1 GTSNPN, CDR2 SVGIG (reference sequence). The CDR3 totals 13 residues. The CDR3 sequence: CAQRRTAPGEQFF. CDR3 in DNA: TGTGCCCAAAGGCGGACAGCACCTGGGGAGCAGTTCTTC.

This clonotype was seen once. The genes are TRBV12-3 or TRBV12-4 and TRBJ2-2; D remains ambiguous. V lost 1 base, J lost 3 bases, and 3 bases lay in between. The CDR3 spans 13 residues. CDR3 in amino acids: CASSLGHTGELFF. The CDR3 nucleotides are TGTGCCAGCAGTTTAGGTCACACCGGGGAGCTGTTTTTT.

CDR3 residues: CASRKYWGGGTDTQYF. The CDR3, as DNA: TGTGCCAGCAGGAAATATTGGGGGGGAGGCACAGATACGCAGTATTTT. V is TRBV27 and J is TRBJ2-3, with 7 bases identical to TRBD2. V shed 6 bases, J shed 1 base, and the junction held 10 bases outside the gene matches. The CDR3 sequence is 16 residues long. Germline-derived CDR1 and CDR2 are MNHEY and SMNVEV (reference sequence).

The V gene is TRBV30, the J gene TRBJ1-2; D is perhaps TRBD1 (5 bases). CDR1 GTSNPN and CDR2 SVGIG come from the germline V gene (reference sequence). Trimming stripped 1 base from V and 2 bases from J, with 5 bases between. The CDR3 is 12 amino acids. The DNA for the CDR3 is TGTGCCTGGAGTGGGGACAACTATGGCTACACCTTC. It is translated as CAWSGDNYGYTF.

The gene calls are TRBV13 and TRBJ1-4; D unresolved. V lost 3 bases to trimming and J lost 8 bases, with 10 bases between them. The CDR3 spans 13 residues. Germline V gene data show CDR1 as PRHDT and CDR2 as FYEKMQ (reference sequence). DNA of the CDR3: TGTGCCAGCAGCTTGGGCGGCGCGGAAAAACTGTTTTTT. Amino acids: CASSLGGAEKLFF.

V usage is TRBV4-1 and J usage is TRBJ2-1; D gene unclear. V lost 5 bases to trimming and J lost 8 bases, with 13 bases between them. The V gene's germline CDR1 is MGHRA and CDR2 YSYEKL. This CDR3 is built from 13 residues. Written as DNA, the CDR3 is TGCGCCAGCAGCTCCGGGTTGTACGATGAGCAGTTCTTC. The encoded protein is CASSSGLYDEQFF.

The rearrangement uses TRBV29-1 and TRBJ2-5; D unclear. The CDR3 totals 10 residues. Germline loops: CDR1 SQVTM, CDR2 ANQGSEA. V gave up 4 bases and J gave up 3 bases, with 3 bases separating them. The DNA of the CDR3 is TGCAGCGTTGGGGAAGAGACCCAGTACTTC. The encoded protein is CSVGEETQYF.

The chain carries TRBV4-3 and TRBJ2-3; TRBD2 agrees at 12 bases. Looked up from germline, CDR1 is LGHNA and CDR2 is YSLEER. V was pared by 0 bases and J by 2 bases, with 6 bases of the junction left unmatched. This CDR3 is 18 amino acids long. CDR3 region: CASSQDWTSGAFTDTQYF. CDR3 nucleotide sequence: TGCGCCAGCAGCCAAGATTGGACTAGCGGGGCGTTCACAGATACGCAGTATTTT.

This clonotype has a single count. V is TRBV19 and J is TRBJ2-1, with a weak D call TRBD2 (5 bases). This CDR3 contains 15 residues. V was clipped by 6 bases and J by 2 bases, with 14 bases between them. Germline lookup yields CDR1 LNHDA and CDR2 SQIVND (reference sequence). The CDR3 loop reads CASSLGLYPYNEQFF. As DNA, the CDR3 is TGTGCCAGTAGCCTAGGACTGTACCCCTACAATGAGCAGTTCTTC.

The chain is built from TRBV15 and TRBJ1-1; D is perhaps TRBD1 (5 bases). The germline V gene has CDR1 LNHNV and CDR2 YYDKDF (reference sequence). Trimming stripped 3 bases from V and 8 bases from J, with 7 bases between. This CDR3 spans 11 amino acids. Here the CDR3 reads CATSSRTEAFF. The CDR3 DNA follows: TGTGCCACCAGCAGCAGGACAGAAGCTTTCTTT.

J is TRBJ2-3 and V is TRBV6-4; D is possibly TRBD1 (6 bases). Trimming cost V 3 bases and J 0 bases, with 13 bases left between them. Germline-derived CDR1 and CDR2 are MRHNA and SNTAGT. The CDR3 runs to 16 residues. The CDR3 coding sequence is TGTGCCAGCAGTGAGGACAGCCAAACTAGCACAGATACGCAGTATTTT. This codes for CASSEDSQTSTDTQYF.

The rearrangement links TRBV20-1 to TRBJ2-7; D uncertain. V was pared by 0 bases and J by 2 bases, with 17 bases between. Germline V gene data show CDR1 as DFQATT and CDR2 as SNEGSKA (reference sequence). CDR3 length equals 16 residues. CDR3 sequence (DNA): TGCAGTGCTAGAGATGCTCTCTACGGTCAACCCTACGAGCAGTACTTC. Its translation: CSARDALYGQPYEQYF.

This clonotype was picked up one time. The CDR3 sequence is CASRLQGEVNQPQHF. As DNA, the CDR3 is TGTGCCAGCAGACTACAGGGGGAGGTCAATCAGCCCCAGCATTTT. The chain recombines TRBV7-8 with TRBJ1-5; 8 bases are a match to TRBD1. Germline trimming cut 6 bases from V and 3 bases from J; bases unmatched to any gene: 7. The CDR3 contains 15 residues. The germline gives CDR1 SGHVS, CDR2 FQNEAQ.